This record covers a single TCR beta chain. As yet, its antigen is unknown. The validation cohort, a group of under 150 subjects, included the donors and was separate from the approximately 700-subject first cohort. The data were taken from a study of cytomegalovirus exposure and HLA in healthy donors. General study findings and limits: Cytomegalovirus-associated TCR beta chains were listed, numbering 150 to 200.

The CDR3 covers 16 residues. V shed 4 bases and J 3 bases; nucleotides not matched to a gene: 9. From germline, CDR1 is ENHRY and CDR2 SYGVKD. Clones were sequenced by immunoSEQ multiplex PCR, and TCRdb holds only the in-frame ones, with some missing. The table includes 150,000 to 200,000 clones, around four fifths detected once. The sequence came from a man younger than 35 in good health and CMV-seropositive. This chain joins TRBV10-3 and TRBJ2-1; 7 bases line up with TRBD2. Material for sequencing was PBMCs. The CDR3, as DNA: TGTGCCATCAGTGCCCGGGTCGCGGGAGTCTACAATGAGCAGTTCTTC. Its translation: CAISARVAGVYNEQFF.